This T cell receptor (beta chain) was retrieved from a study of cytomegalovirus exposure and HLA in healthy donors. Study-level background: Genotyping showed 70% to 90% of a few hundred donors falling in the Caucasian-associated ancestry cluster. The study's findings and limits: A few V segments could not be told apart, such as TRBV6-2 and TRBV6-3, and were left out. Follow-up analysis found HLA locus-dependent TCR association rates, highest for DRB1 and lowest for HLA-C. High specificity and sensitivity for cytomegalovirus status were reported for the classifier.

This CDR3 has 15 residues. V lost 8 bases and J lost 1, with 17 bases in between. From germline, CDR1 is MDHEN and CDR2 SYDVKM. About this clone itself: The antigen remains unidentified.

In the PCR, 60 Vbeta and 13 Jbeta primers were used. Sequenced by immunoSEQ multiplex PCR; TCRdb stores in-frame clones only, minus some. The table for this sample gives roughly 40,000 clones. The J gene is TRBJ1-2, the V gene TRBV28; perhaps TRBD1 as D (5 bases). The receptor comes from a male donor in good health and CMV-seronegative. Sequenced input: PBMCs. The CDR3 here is CASRTLDRHNYGYTF. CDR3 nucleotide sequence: TGTGCCAGCCGAACACTCGACAGACATAACTATGGCTACACCTTC.